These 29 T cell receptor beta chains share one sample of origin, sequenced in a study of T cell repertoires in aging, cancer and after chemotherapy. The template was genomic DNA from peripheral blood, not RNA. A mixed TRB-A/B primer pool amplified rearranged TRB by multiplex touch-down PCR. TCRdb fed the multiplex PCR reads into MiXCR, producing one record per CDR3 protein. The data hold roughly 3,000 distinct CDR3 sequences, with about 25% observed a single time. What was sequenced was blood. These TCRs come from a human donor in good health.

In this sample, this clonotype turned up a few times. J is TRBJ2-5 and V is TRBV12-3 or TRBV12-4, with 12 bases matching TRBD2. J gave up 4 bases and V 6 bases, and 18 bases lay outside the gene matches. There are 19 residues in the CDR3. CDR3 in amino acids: CASSRSTGRTSGMGETQYF. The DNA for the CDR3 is TGTGCCAGCAGCCGGAGTACCGGGAGGACTAGCGGGATGGGAGAGACCCAGTACTTC.

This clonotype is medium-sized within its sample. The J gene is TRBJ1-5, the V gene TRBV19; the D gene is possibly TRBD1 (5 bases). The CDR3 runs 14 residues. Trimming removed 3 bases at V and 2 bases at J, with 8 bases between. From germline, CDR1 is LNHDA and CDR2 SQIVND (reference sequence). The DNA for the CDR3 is TGTGCCAGTAGTATTGGGACGGGCAATCAGCCCCAGCATTTT. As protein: CASSIGTGNQPQHF.

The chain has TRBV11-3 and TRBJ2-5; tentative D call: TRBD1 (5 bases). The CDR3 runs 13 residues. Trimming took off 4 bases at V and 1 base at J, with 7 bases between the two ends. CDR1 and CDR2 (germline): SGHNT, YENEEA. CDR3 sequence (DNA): TGTGCCAGCAGCTCAGGGCGCCAAGAGACCCAGTACTTC. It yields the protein CASSSGRQETQYF. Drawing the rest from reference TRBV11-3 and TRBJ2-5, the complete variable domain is EAGVVQSPRYKIIEKKQPVAFWCNPISGHNTLYWYLQNLGQGPELLIRYENEEAVDDSQLPKDRFSAERLKGVDSTLKIQPAELGDSAVYLCASSSGRQETQYFGPGTRLLVL.

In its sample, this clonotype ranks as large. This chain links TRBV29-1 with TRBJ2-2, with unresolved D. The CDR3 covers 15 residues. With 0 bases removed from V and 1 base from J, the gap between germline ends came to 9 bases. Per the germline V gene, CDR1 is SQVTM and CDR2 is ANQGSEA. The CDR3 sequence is CSVEEGRRNTGELFF. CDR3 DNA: TGCAGCGTTGAAGAGGGAAGACGGAACACCGGGGAGCTGTTTTTT.

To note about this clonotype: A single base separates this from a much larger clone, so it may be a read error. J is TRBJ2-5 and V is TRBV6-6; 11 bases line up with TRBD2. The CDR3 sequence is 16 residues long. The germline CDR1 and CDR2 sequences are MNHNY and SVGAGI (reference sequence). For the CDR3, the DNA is TGTGCGACGTGGGGACTAGCGGATCTAGGCCAAAAGACCCAGTACTTC. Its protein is CATWGLADLGQKTQYF.

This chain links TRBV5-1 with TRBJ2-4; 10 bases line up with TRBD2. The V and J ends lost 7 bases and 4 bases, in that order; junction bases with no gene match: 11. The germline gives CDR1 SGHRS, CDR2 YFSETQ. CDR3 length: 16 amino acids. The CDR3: CASSRGTSEIKNIQYF. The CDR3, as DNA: TGCGCCAGCTCGAGGGGGACTAGCGAGATAAAAAACATTCAGTACTTC.

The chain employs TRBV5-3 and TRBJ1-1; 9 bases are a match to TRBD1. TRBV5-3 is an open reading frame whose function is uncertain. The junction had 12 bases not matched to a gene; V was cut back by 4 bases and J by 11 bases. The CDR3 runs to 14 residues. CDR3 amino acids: CARSPEQGASTAFF. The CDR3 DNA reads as TGTGCCAGAAGCCCCGAACAGGGGGCCTCGACCGCTTTCTTT.

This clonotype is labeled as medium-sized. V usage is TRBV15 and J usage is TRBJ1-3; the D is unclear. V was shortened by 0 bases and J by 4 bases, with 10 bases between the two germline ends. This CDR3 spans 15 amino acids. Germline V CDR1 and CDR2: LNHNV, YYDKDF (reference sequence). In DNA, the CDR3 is TGTGCCACCAGCAGAGATGCAGGCGCAGGAAACACCATATATTTT. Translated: CATSRDAGAGNTIYF.

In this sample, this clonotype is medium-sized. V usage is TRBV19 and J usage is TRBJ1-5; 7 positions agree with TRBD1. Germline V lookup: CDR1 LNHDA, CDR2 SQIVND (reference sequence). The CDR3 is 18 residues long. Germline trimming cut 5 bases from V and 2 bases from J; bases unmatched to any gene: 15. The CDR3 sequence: CASSAPVGGGIGNQPQHF. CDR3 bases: TGTGCCAGTAGTGCACCGGTAGGAGGGGGCATAGGCAATCAGCCCCAGCATTTT. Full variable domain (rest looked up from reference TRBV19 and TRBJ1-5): DGGITQSPKYLFRKEGQNVTLSCEQNLNHDAMYWYRQDPGQGLRLIYYSQIVNDFQKGDIAEGYSVSREKKESFPLTVTSAQKNPTAFYLCASSAPVGGGIGNQPQHFGDGTRLSIL.

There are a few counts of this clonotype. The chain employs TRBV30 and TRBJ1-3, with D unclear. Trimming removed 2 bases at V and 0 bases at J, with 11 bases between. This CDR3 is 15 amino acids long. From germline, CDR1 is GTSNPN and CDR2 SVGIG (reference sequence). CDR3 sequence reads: CAWSLTGSSGNTIYF. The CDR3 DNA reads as TGTGCCTGGAGTCTCACCGGAAGCTCTGGAAACACCATATATTTT.

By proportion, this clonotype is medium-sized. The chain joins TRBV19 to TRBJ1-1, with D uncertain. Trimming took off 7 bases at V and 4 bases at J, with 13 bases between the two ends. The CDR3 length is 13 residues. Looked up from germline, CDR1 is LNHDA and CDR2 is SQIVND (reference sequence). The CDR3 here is CASKQPGGTEAFF. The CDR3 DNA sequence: TGTGCCAGTAAGCAGCCGGGTGGCACTGAAGCTTTCTTT.

CDR3 bases: TGTGCCAGCAGTGGAACAGGGCCAGAACTGTTTTTT. Translation gives CASSGTGPELFF. V is TRBV2 and J is TRBJ1-4, with D perhaps matching TRBD1 (6 bases). Between the trimmed V and J ends, which lost 4 bases and 12 bases, there was a span of 12 bases. In germline, CDR1 is SNHLY, CDR2 FYNNEI. CDR3 length equals 12 residues. Full variable domain (rest looked up from reference TRBV2 and TRBJ1-4): EPEVTQTPSHQVTQMGQEVILRCVPISNHLYFYWYRQILGQKVEFLVSFYNNEISEKSEIFDDQFSVERPDGSNFTLKIRSTKLEDSAMYFCASSGTGPELFFGSGTQLSVL.

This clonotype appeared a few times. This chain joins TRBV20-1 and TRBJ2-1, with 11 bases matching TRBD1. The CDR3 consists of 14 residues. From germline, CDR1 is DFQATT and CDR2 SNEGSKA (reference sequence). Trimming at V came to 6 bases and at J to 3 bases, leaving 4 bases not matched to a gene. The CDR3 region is CSAQDRGHYNEQFF. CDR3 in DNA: TGCAGTGCACAGGACAGGGGGCACTACAATGAGCAGTTCTTC.

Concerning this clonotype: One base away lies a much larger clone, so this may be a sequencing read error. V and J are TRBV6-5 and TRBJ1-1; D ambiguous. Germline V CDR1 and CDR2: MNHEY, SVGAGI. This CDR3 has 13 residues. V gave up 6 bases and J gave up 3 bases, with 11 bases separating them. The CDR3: CASSDGMDTEAFF. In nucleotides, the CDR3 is TGTGCCAGCAGCGACGGGATGGACACTGAAGCTTTCTTT.

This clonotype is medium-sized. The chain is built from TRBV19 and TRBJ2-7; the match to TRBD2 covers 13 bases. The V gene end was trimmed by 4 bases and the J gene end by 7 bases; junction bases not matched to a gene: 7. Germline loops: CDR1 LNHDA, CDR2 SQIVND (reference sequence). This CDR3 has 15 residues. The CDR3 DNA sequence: TGTGCCAGTAGTAGAGGACTAGCGGGAGTTAGGGAGCAGTACTTC. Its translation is CASSRGLAGVREQYF.

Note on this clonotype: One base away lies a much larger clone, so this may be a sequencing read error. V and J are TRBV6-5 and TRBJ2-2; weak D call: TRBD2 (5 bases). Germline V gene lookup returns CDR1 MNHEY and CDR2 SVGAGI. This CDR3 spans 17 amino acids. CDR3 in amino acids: CAISESEDSANNGELFF. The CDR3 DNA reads TGTGCCATCAGTGAGTCGGAGGACTCGGCGAACAACGGGGAGCTGTTTTTT.

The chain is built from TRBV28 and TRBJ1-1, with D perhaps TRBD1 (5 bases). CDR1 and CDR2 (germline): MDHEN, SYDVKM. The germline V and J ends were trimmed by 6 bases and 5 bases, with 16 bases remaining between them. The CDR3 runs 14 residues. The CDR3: CASRRGGGMTEAFF. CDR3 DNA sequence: TGTGCCAGCAGACGCGGGGGGGGGATGACTGAAGCTTTCTTT.

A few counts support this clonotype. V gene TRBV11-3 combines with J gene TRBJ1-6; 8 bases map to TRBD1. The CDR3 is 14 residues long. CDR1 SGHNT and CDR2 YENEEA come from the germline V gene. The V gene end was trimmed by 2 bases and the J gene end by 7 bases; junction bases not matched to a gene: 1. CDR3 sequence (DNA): TGTGCCAGCAGCTTATGGACAGGGAATTCACCCCTCCACTTT. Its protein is CASSLWTGNSPLHF.

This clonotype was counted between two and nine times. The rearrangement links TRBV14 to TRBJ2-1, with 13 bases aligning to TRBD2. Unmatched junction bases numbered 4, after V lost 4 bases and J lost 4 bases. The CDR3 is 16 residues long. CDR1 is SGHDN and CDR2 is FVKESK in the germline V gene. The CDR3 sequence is CASSRPGLAGYNEQFF. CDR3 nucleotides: TGTGCCAGCAGCCGGCCGGGACTAGCGGGATACAATGAGCAGTTCTTC.

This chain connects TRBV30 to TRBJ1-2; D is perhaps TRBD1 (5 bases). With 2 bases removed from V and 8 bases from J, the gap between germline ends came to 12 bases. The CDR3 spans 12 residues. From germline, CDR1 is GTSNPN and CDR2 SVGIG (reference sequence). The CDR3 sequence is CAWSFRGRGYTF. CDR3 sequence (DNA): TGTGCCTGGAGTTTTAGGGGACGCGGCTACACCTTC.

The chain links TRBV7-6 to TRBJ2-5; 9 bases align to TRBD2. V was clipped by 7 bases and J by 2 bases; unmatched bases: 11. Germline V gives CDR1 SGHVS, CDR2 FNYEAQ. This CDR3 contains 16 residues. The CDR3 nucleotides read TGTGCCAGCACCCAAGGGGGGCTAGCGGGGCAAGAGACCCAGTACTTC. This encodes CASTQGGLAGQETQYF.

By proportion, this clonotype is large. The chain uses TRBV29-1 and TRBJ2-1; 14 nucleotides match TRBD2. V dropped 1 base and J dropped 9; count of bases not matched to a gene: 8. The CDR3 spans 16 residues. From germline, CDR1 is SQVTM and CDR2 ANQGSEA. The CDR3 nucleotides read TGCAGCGTTGAAGGATCGACTAGCGGGAGGGCCGGTGAGCAGTTCTTC. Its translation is CSVEGSTSGRAGEQFF.

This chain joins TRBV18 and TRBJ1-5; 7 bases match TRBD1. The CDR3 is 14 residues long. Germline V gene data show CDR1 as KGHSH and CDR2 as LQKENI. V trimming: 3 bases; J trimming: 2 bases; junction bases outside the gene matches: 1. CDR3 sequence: CASSPQGGNQPQHF. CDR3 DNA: TGTGCCAGCTCACCGCAGGGGGGCAATCAGCCCCAGCATTTT.

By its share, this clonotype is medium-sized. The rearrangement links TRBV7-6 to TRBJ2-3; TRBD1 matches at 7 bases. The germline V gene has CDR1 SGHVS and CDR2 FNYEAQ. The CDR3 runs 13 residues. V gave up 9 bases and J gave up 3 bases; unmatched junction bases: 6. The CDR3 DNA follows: TGTGCCAGTACGGGACAGCTGACAGATACGCAGTATTTT. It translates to CASTGQLTDTQYF. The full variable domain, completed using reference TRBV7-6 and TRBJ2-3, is GAGVSQSPRYKVTKRGQDVALRCDPISGHVSLYWYRQALGQGPEFLTYFNYEAQQDKSGLPNDRFSAERPEGSISTLTIQRTEQRDSAMYRCASTGQLTDTQYFGPGTRLTVL.

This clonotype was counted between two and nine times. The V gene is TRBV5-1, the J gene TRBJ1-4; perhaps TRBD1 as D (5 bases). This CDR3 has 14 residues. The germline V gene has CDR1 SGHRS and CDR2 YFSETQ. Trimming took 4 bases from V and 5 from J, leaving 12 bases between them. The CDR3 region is CASSAMGQNEKLFF. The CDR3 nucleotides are TGCGCCAGCAGCGCCATGGGGCAGAATGAAAAACTGTTTTTT.

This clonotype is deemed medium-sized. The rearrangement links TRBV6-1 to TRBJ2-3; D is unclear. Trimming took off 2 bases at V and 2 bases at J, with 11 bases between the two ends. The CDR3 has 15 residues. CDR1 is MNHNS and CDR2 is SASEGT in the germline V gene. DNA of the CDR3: TGTGCCAGCAGTGAATATGGCCAGGTCACAGATACGCAGTATTTT. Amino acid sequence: CASSEYGQVTDTQYF.

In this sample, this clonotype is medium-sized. CDR3 sequence reads: CASSYSSFSSTGELFF. CDR3 in DNA: TGTGCCAGCAGTTACTCGAGCTTTTCAAGCACCGGGGAGCTGTTTTTT. The chain is built from TRBV6-5 and TRBJ2-2; D remains unclear. The length of the CDR3 is 16 residues. V shed 0 bases and J shed 4 bases, with 12 bases lying between them. The germline V gene encodes CDR1 MNHEY and CDR2 SVGAGI.

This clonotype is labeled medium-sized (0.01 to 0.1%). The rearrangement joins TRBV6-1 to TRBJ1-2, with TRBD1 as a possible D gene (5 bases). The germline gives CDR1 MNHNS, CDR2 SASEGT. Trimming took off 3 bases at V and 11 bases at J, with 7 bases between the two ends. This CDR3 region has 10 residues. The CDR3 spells CASSDRVYTF. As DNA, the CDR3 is TGTGCCAGCAGTGACAGGGTTTACACCTTC.

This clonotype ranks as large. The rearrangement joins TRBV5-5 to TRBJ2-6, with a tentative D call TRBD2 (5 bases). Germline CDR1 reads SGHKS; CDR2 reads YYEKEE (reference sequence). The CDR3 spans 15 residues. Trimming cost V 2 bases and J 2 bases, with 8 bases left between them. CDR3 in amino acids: CASSFPAAGANVLTF. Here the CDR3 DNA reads TGTGCCAGCAGCTTCCCAGCGGCTGGGGCCAACGTCCTGACTTTC. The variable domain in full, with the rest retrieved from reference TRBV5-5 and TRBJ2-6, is DAGVTQSPTHLIKTRGQQVTLRCSPISGHKSVSWYQQVLGQGPQFIFQYYEKEERGRGNFPDRFSARQFPNYSSELNVNALLLGDSALYLCASSFPAAGANVLTFGAGSRLTVL.